One sample yielded the 18 T cell receptor beta chains listed below, sequenced in a study of shared clonotypes between healthy human individuals. The repertoire was sequenced with immunoSEQ multiplex PCR; TCRdb's copy has only in-frame clones and lacks some. The data show about 2.4 million clones, over 85% seen once. Sequencing used naive CD4+ T cells from PBMCs. Noted subset: CD45RA+ positively selected. The receptors shown here come from a man between 18 and 29 years old in good health. Some clones in this sample may be carry-over from other donors' samples.

V gene TRBV5-1 combines with J gene TRBJ1-4; D is unclear. Germline CDR1 is SGHRS and CDR2 is YFSETQ. There are 15 residues in the CDR3. Trimming took 0 bases from V and 1 from J, leaving 7 bases between them. CDR3 nucleotide sequence: TGCGCCAGCAGCTTGGGCGGAGAAACTAATGAAAAACTGTTTTTT. It yields the protein CASSLGGETNEKLFF.

The chain couples TRBV9 to TRBJ2-7; no clear D gene. Trimming stripped 3 bases from V and 2 bases from J, with 3 bases between. CDR3 size: 11 residues. Germline V gene lookup returns CDR1 SGDLS and CDR2 YYNGEE. This CDR3 reads CASSDTYEQYF. The CDR3 nucleotides read TGTGCCAGCAGCGATACCTACGAGCAGTACTTC.

This clone was detected only once. Other DNA sequences from this sample encode an identical CDR3 as well. J is TRBJ2-7 and V is TRBV28; 7 nucleotides align to TRBD1. CDR1 and CDR2 (germline): MDHEN, SYDVKM. CDR3 length equals 14 residues. V lost 2 bases, J lost 2 bases, and 3 bases stayed unmatched. The CDR3 loop is CASSLRQGAYEQYF. The CDR3 DNA is TGTGCCAGCAGTTTACGGCAGGGGGCCTACGAGCAGTACTTC.

The chain employs TRBV5-1 and TRBJ1-2, with D possibly being TRBD1 (6 bases). V lost 3 bases, J lost 1 base, and 10 bases lay in between. In germline, CDR1 is SGHRS, CDR2 YFSETQ. The CDR3 has 14 amino acids. The CDR3 sequence: CASSSTGRNYGYTF. CDR3 nucleotide sequence: TGCGCCAGCAGCTCGACAGGCCGTAACTATGGCTACACCTTC.

The gene calls are TRBV5-1 and TRBJ2-3; 8 bases fit TRBD2. This CDR3 has 16 amino acids. Losses at the gene ends were 0 bases for V and 2 bases for J; bases not matched to a gene: 5. Per the germline V gene, CDR1 is SGHRS and CDR2 is YFSETQ. CDR3 in DNA: TGCGCCAGCAGCTTGGACGGGAGGGCCGACACAGATACGCAGTATTTT. Translated: CASSLDGRADTDTQYF.

The chain employs TRBV5-1 and TRBJ2-1; unclear D gene. Germline V lookup: CDR1 SGHRS, CDR2 YFSETQ. V was pared by 2 bases and J by 3 bases, with 15 bases between. The CDR3 covers 16 residues. CDR3 in DNA: TGCGCCAGCAGCTTCCGACCCGTAGAAATCTACAATGAGCAGTTCTTC. This translates into CASSFRPVEIYNEQFF.

About this clone: Compared with germline, one end of the junction differs, possibly owing to a read error. The chain employs TRBV6-5 and TRBJ2-3; tentative D call: TRBD1 (6 bases). This CDR3 comprises 16 residues. Germline values: CDR1 MNHEY, CDR2 SVGAGI. As DNA, the CDR3 is TGTGCCAGCAATTACTTCAGGGGTTTTAGCACAGATACGCAGTATTTT. Residues: CASNYFRGFSTDTQYF.

With respect to this clone: Other DNA sequences from this sample encode an identical CDR3 as well. This rearrangement joins TRBV18 to TRBJ2-7, with D perhaps TRBD2 (6 bases). V was shortened by 3 bases and J by 3 bases, with 9 bases between the two germline ends. The CDR3 sequence is 13 residues long. CDR1 KGHSH and CDR2 LQKENI come from the germline V gene. The CDR3 spells CASSPGTYYEQYF. CDR3 bases: TGTGCCAGCTCACCCGGGACTTACTACGAGCAGTACTTC. The full variable domain, with the rest looked up from reference TRBV18 and TRBJ2-7, is NAGVMQNPRHLVRRRGQEARLRCSPMKGHSHVYWYRQLPEEGLKFMVYLQKENIIDESGMPKERFSAEFPKEGPSILRIQQVVRGDSAAYFCASSPGTYYEQYFGPGTRLTVT.

V gene TRBV4-3 combines with J gene TRBJ1-1; no clear D. Per the germline V gene, CDR1 is LGHNA and CDR2 is YSLEER. V gave up 8 bases and J gave up 0 bases, with 10 bases separating them. There are 13 residues in the CDR3. The CDR3 region is CASRGILNTEAFF. CDR3 nucleotides: TGCGCCAGCCGAGGGATACTGAACACTGAAGCTTTCTTT.

Turning to this clone: This same CDR3 is encoded by further DNA sequences in the sample. The chain joins TRBV5-1 to TRBJ2-1; D possibly matches TRBD1 or TRBD2 (5 bases each). Germline CDR1 SGHRS, CDR2 YFSETQ. V was cut by 4 bases and J by 4 bases, with 15 bases left in between. The CDR3 runs to 15 residues. The CDR3 DNA reads TGCGCCAGCAGCCCTGGGGCTGGGACGTACAATGAGCAGTTCTTC. Protein product: CASSPGAGTYNEQFF.

The CDR3: CASSLQGGGQNQPQHF. CDR3 nucleotides: TGTGCCAGCAGCTTGCAGGGCGGGGGACAAAATCAGCCCCAGCATTTT. The chain carries TRBV5-5 and TRBJ1-5; D may be TRBD1 (6 bases). Trimming took 1 base from V and 4 from J, leaving 15 bases between them. The CDR3 contains 16 residues. Looked up from germline, CDR1 is SGHKS and CDR2 is YYEKEE (reference sequence).

The V call is TRBV9, the J call TRBJ2-3; D possibly corresponds to TRBD2 (5 bases). V was cut by 6 bases and J by 1 base, with 15 bases left in between. The CDR3 has 15 amino acids. The germline CDR1 and CDR2 sequences are SGDLS and YYNGEE. CDR3 DNA: TGTGCCAGCAACTTGGACTCTGCCGGCACAGATACGCAGTATTTT. This gives the protein CASNLDSAGTDTQYF.

J is TRBJ1-1 and V is TRBV7-9; no clear D. V was pared by 5 bases and J by 3 bases, with 10 bases between. CDR3 length equals 13 residues. The V gene's germline CDR1 is SEHNR and CDR2 FQNEAQ (reference sequence). CDR3 region: CASSPARDTEAFF. CDR3 DNA sequence: TGTGCCAGCAGCCCGGCAAGGGACACTGAAGCTTTCTTT.

This clone has only one observation. V is TRBV7-8 and J is TRBJ2-7; 10 bases are shared with TRBD1. V trimming: 8 bases; J trimming: 3 bases; junction bases outside the gene matches: 7. Germline V gene sequence: CDR1 SGHVS, CDR2 FQNEAQ. The CDR3 runs 14 residues. CDR3 amino acids: CASARTGGYYEQYF. The DNA of the CDR3 is TGTGCCAGCGCACGGACAGGGGGTTACTACGAGCAGTACTTC. Complete variable domain (other parts from reference TRBV7-8 and TRBJ2-7): GAGVSQSPRYKVAKRGQDVALRCDPISGHVSLFWYQQALGQGPEFLTYFQNEAQLDKSGLPSDRFFAERPEGSVSTLKIQRTQQEDSAVYLCASARTGGYYEQYFGPGTRLTVT.

The J gene is TRBJ1-2, the V gene TRBV28, with a possible D match to TRBD1 (5 bases). Germline loops: CDR1 MDHEN, CDR2 SYDVKM. V lost 7 bases, J lost 6 bases, and 12 bases lay in between. The CDR3 runs 12 residues. CDR3 residues: CASMNQGHGYTF. CDR3 sequence (DNA): TGTGCCAGCATGAACCAGGGCCATGGCTACACCTTC.

This chain connects TRBV14 to TRBJ2-7, with unresolved D. V gave up 3 bases and J gave up 4 bases, with 22 bases separating them. The V gene's germline CDR1 is SGHDN and CDR2 FVKESK. The CDR3 contains 17 residues. This chain's CDR3 is CASSHLTPSASPYEQYF. Here the CDR3 DNA reads TGTGCCAGCAGCCACTTAACACCTTCTGCATCCCCTTACGAGCAGTACTTC.

The gene calls are TRBV5-1 and TRBJ1-2; the D is unclear. Trimming took 0 bases from V and 0 from J, leaving 15 bases between them. The CDR3 has 17 amino acids. Germline-derived CDR1 and CDR2 are SGHRS and YFSETQ. The CDR3 DNA sequence: TGCGCCAGCAGCTTGGCTTTGGACGGCCAAGCTAACTATGGCTACACCTTC. Protein sequence: CASSLALDGQANYGYTF.

V usage is TRBV11-2 and J usage is TRBJ2-7; 7 nucleotides align to TRBD1. Germline values: CDR1 SGHAT, CDR2 FQNNGV. This CDR3 is built from 15 residues. The ends lost 5 bases at V and 1 base at J; junction bases unmatched: 8. The CDR3 sequence: CASSPGTDPSYEQYF. The CDR3 bases are TGTGCCAGCAGCCCCGGGACAGACCCTTCCTACGAGCAGTACTTC.